This T cell receptor beta chain was captured by sequencing in a study of T cells after yellow fever vaccination. TCR cDNA, made by 5'RACE template switching, carried an added universal primer site and UMIs. TCRdb used MiXCR to reprocess the 5' RACE reads, holding one entry per CDR3 protein. The sample carries some 670,000 distinct CDR3 sequences, approximately 13% recorded once. This clonotype was seen only a few times. Its antigen is undetermined. Study results and caveats: It was the secondary response that reached its peak faster, day 5 versus 15, but it was weaker. Boosting was followed by the reappearance of most primary-vaccination clones (less than 98% CD4, about 88% CD8).

V lost 3 bases, J lost 1 base, and 12 bases lay in between. Germline V gene lookup returns CDR1 SGHRS and CDR2 YFSETQ. The CDR3 is 15 amino acids. The J gene is TRBJ2-3, the V gene TRBV5-1; the D call may be TRBD1 or TRBD2 (7 bases each). The sample here was PBMCs, taken on the day of the yellow fever booster vaccination. The sequence came from a young man who received the YFV17D yellow fever vaccine. The CDR3 reads CASSSGGTGTDTQYF. CDR3 DNA sequence: TGCGCCAGCAGCTCCGGGGGGACAGGCACAGATACGCAGTATTTT.